A selection of T cell receptor beta chains follows, all from one sample in a study of blood T cell repertoires in COVID-19. Some clones are missing from TCRdb's copy, which holds only in-frame ones; the method was immunoSEQ multiplex PCR. The table includes approximately 290,000 clones, roughly 87% detected once. Sequencing input: peripheral blood. These receptors originate from a man in his late teens or twenties with active or convalescent COVID-19. CDR3s include the opening cysteine and the closing phenylalanine or tryptophan. The listing skips clone size in some rows; elsewhere it reads once, few, many or a size class.

v_gene	abundance	j_gene	CDR3aa
TRBV27	-	TRBJ2-1	CASSHVPGQGAYNEQFF
TRBV5-1	-	TRBJ2-5	CASSYPGETQYF
TRBV9	-	TRBJ1-2	CASSPQHRVSDGYTF
TRBV18	-	TRBJ2-7	CASSAQQGYEQYF
TRBV4-1	-	TRBJ2-7	CASSSPGGKSYEQYF
TRBV4-1	-	TRBJ2-7	CASSFSIGRVGEQYF
TRBV5-1	-	TRBJ2-5	CASSLGGTGGETQYF
TRBV28	once	TRBJ1-4	CASRESGGSNEKLFF
TRBV4-1	-	TRBJ2-1	CASSQTPAGIGEQFF
TRBV29-1	-	TRBJ2-7	CSVEGQGAYEQYF
TRBV11-2	-	TRBJ2-1	CASSIHSGGHYNEQFF
TRBV6-1	-	TRBJ2-2	CASSELRGNTGELFF
TRBV10-1	-	TRBJ2-2	CASPCRRAQTGELFF
TRBV4-1	-	TRBJ2-3	CASSQATSPRTDTQYF
TRBV28	-	TRBJ1-6	CASSPWTGSNSPLHF
TRBV4-2	-	TRBJ1-5	CASSQEWGDRGLQPQHF
TRBV5-4	once	TRBJ2-3	CARSWGLGRGVTDTQYF
TRBV20-1	few	TRBJ1-4	CSASRFGVANEKLFF
TRBV5-4	-	TRBJ1-2	CASSIRQVTMDGYTF
TRBV27	once	TRBJ2-7	CASSLSSGYEQYF
TRBV18	-	TRBJ1-5	CASSTGGNQPQHF
TRBV14	-	TRBJ1-5	CASSQDRGQPQHF
TRBV11-2	once	TRBJ1-6	CASSFVTGYNSPLHF